These T cell receptor beta chains were read from a single sample in a study of blood T cell repertoires in COVID-19. The table came from immunoSEQ multiplex PCR; TCRdb's copy has only in-frame clones and leaves some out. The repertoire has some 150,000 clones, just over 85% of them found once; the top ten carry more than 1.5%. The specimen was peripheral blood. The receptors here all came from a woman aged 60 to 75 with acute or convalescent COVID-19. CDR3s include the opening cysteine and the closing phenylalanine or tryptophan.

TRBJ1-1 | TRBV7-2 | CASSLLRWGGGRMNTEAFF
TRBJ1-5 | TRBV6-4 | CASSREYSNQPQHF
TRBJ1-5 | TRBV5-1 | CASSPRGGNQPQHF
TRBJ1-5 | TRBV4-1 | CASSQDFLQGVYSNQPQHF
TRBJ1-3 | TRBV18 | CASSPPGQIQLRTIYF
TRBJ2-6 | TRBV19 | CASSHDVSDRGKYSGANVLTF
TRBJ2-1 | TRBV5-4 | CASSLDSSTDNEQFF
TRBJ1-2 | TRBV29-1 | CSVEEPGTNYGYTF
TRBJ2-7 | TRBV6-5 | CASRFSGQGHEQYF
TRBJ1-1 | TRBV5-3 | CARSPVRYRGHTEAFF
TRBJ1-5 | TRBV28 | CASSTYRTGEHF
TRBJ2-7 | TRBV19 | CASSSSPGQRYEQYF
TRBJ2-5 | TRBV14 | CASSQDRGGDIGETQYF
TRBJ1-1 | TRBV30 | CAWSGQGNTEAFF
TRBJ2-3 | TRBV6-2/TRBV6-3 | CASSYSGGHTDTQYF
TRBJ1-1 | TRBV5-4 | CASGMGAYTEAFF
TRBJ1-3 | TRBV6-5 | CASSYSTQGYGNTIYF
TRBJ1-6 | TRBV4-2 | CASSQGTGFDSPLHF
TRBJ2-2 | TRBV6-6 | CASSQIAGELFF
TRBJ2-1 | TRBV11-2 | CASSLDRFQFF
TRBJ2-4 | TRBV5-1 | CASSLVGSLIAKNIQYF
TRBJ2-7 | TRBV12-3/TRBV12-4 | CASSLGTPYEQYF
TRBJ1-2 | TRBV19 | CASTGSGTGYGYTF
TRBJ2-3 | TRBV18 | CASSPEGTGSTDTQYF
TRBJ2-5 | TRBV6-6 | CASSYSAGGWGTQYF
TRBJ1-1 | TRBV3-1/TRBV3-2 | CASSQVQGTEAFF
TRBJ2-2 | TRBV12-3/TRBV12-4 | CASTHRVGELFF
TRBJ1-3 | TRBV7-8 | CASSLGAGLTSGNTIYF
TRBJ1-5 | TRBV4-1 | CASSQVQEGNQPQHF
TRBJ1-6 | TRBV4-2 | CASSQDYAGAFYNSPLHF
TRBJ2-1 | TRBV7-9 | CASSLLGGEQFF
TRBJ2-1 | TRBV5-6 | CASSTQRGAADEQFF
TRBJ1-1 | TRBV6-1 | CASSEDFGANTEAFF
TRBJ1-2 | TRBV6-5 | CASSQTANYGYTF
TRBJ2-5 | TRBV5-4 | CASSLTGTEETQYF
TRBJ2-1 | TRBV5-1 | CASSWYPSYNEQFF
TRBJ1-2 | TRBV30 | CAWSVGGAHGYTF
TRBJ1-2 | TRBV7-2 | CASSLDSFYQLEGYTF
TRBJ1-1 | TRBV5-8 | CASSSSQPGTAWKAFF
TRBJ1-4 | TRBV2 | CATLSNEKLFF
TRBJ1-5 | TRBV27 | CASSLLGRGHQPQHF
TRBJ1-2 | TRBV27 | CASSLSGDRGYTF
TRBJ1-5 | TRBV6-2/TRBV6-3 | CASSYGGSVGNQPQHF
TRBJ2-5 | TRBV19 | CASSLLAGGEGETQYF
TRBJ2-1 | TRBV5-4 | CASSPRTGGNNEQFF
TRBJ1-5 | TRBV18 | CASSPRVGDRGQPQHF
TRBJ1-6 | TRBV4-3 | CASSQEPGGQSSYNSPLHF
TRBJ2-1 | TRBV28 | CASSPPPGTGPYNEQFF
TRBJ1-4 | TRBV4-2 | CASSLGQGTEKLFF
TRBJ1-1 | TRBV12-3/TRBV12-4 | CASSTTRGTEAFF